These 19 T cell receptor beta chains originate from one sample sequenced in a study of blood T cell repertoires in COVID-19 (dated by TCRdb to 2020 to 2022). Libraries were prepared through the immunoSEQ multiplex PCR assay. Imported from immuneACCESS, the table was reduced by TCRdb to in-frame sequences with V and J called. These copies leave out some clones; in studies compared against another copy, an unresolved V gene accounts for under half, and the cause of the remainder is not known. For this sample there are around 150,000 clones; 80% to 90% appear just once. The ten largest make up around 9.9% of the sample. Sequencing was done on a sample of peripheral blood. The source of these receptors is a human donor in a cohort sampled during active COVID-19.

The genes are TRBV25-1 and TRBJ2-3; weak D call: TRBD2 (6 bases). V was clipped by 8 bases and J by 2 bases, with 20 bases between them. Germline values: CDR1 MGHDK, CDR2 SYGVNS. The CDR3 contains 16 residues. CDR3 sequence reads: CASEGSDGGFTDTQYF. The CDR3, as DNA: TGTGCCAGCGAAGGCTCCGACGGAGGGTTCACAGATACGCAGTATTTT.

V and J are TRBV12-3 or TRBV12-4 and TRBJ2-7, with D possibly being TRBD2 (6 bases). This CDR3 comprises 13 residues. V dropped 5 bases and J dropped 5 bases, with 13 bases sitting between them. CDR3 loop: CASSLGSSDEQYF. The DNA of the CDR3 is TGTGCCAGCAGTCTCGGGAGTTCCGACGAGCAGTACTTC.

V usage is TRBV6-5 and J usage is TRBJ2-3, with a tentative D call TRBD2 (5 bases). Germline loops: CDR1 MNHEY, CDR2 SVGAGI. This CDR3 comprises 16 residues. V was trimmed by 0 bases and J by 4 bases, leaving 14 bases between them. DNA for the CDR3: TGTGCCAGCAGTTACTCGAATCGGGGATGGGCAGATACGCAGTATTTT. Protein sequence: CASSYSNRGWADTQYF.

The CDR3 nucleotides read TGTGCCATCAGTCCAGGAAATTTGAACACTGAAGCTTTCTTT. Its translation: CAISPGNLNTEAFF. This rearrangement joins TRBV10-3 to TRBJ1-1; D gene unclear. From germline, CDR1 is ENHRY and CDR2 SYGVKD. This CDR3 comprises 14 residues. Trimming left V 5 bases short and J 0 bases short, with 10 bases between.

The chain has TRBV12-3 or TRBV12-4 and TRBJ1-3, with a weak D call TRBD1 (5 bases). This CDR3 is 13 amino acids long. Trimming removed 6 bases from V and 4 bases from J, with 10 bases in between. The CDR3 here is CASSNRGGNTIYF. CDR3 in DNA: TGTGCCAGCAGCAACCGGGGGGGAAACACCATATATTTT.

This chain joins TRBV4-3 and TRBJ2-7, with 9 bases aligning to TRBD2. Germline CDR1 and CDR2: LGHNA and YSLEER. This CDR3 is built from 15 residues. Trimming took 1 base from V and 2 from J; bases not matched to a gene: 3. Here the CDR3 reads CASSQASGVTYEQYF. The CDR3 DNA reads as TGCGCCAGCAGCCAAGCTAGCGGGGTTACCTACGAGCAGTACTTC.

The rearrangement joins TRBV4-3 to TRBJ1-5; D uncertain. Germline V gives CDR1 LGHNA, CDR2 YSLEER. The CDR3 is made up of 15 amino acids. Trimming stripped 0 bases from V and 3 bases from J, with 9 bases between. CDR3 in amino acids: CASSQDWPLNQPQHF. The CDR3 DNA follows: TGCGCCAGCAGCCAAGATTGGCCCCTCAATCAGCCCCAGCATTTT.

This chain uses TRBV6-6 with TRBJ1-4; possible D gene TRBD1, 5 bases. Germline values: CDR1 MNHNY, CDR2 SVGAGI (reference sequence). Trimming took off 8 bases at V and 3 bases at J, with 13 bases between the two ends. This CDR3 is 14 amino acids long. The CDR3 is CASSVGPPNEKLFF. DNA for the CDR3: TGTGCCAGCTCTGTGGGGCCACCTAATGAAAAACTGTTTTTT.

The chain couples TRBV6-2 or TRBV6-3 to TRBJ1-5; D gene unclear. This CDR3 is built from 14 residues. The V and J ends lost 4 bases and 6 bases respectively, with 13 bases between them. Looked up from germline, CDR1 is MNHEY and CDR2 is SVGEGT. DNA for the CDR3: TGTGCCAGCAGTTTGGTCTTGGAGGGTCAGCCCCAGCATTTT. Its translation is CASSLVLEGQPQHF.

The chain recombines TRBV7-9 with TRBJ1-1; 11 nucleotides line up with TRBD1. Germline V CDR1 and CDR2: SEHNR, FQNEAQ (reference sequence). There are 15 residues in the CDR3. Losses at the gene ends were 5 bases for V and 7 bases for J; bases not matched to a gene: 9. The CDR3 reads CASSPSGTGGFEAFF. DNA for the CDR3: TGTGCCAGCAGCCCCTCCGGGACAGGGGGTTTTGAAGCTTTCTTT.

This clone has a single count. This chain joins TRBV5-8 and TRBJ1-1; perhaps TRBD1 as D (5 bases). V gave up 7 bases and J gave up 1 base, with 11 bases separating them. The CDR3 runs to 13 residues. Germline V CDR1 and CDR2: SGHTS, YDEGEE. DNA of the CDR3: TGTGCCAGCGGTCAAACAGGGAACACTGAAGCTTTCTTT. Its translation: CASGQTGNTEAFF. The full variable domain, completed using reference TRBV5-8 and TRBJ1-1, is EAGVTQSPTHLIKTRGQQATLRCSPISGHTSVYWYQQALGLGLQFLLWYDEGEERNRGNFPPRFSGRQFPNYSSELNVNALELEDSALYLCASGQTGNTEAFFGQGTRLTVV.

The chain has TRBV11-2 and TRBJ2-2; weak D call: TRBD1 (5 bases). V lost 2 bases, J lost 2 bases, and 15 bases lay in between. The CDR3 length is 17 residues. From germline, CDR1 is SGHAT and CDR2 FQNNGV. CDR3 residues: CASSLLSAGINTGELFF. CDR3 nucleotides: TGTGCCAGCAGCTTACTCAGTGCAGGGATTAACACCGGGGAGCTGTTTTTT.

The table lists this clone with many counts. The V gene is TRBV5-4, the J gene TRBJ2-3; weak D call: TRBD2 (5 bases). The V end was cut by 3 bases, the J end by 1 base, with 9 bases between. Looked up from germline, CDR1 is SGHNT and CDR2 is YYREEE (reference sequence). The CDR3 totals 14 residues. As DNA, the CDR3 is TGTGCCAGCAGCTCGGCGGGTGGCACAGATACGCAGTATTTT. It translates to CASSSAGGTDTQYF.

This clone has only one observation. This chain uses TRBV5-4 with TRBJ2-1; 7 nucleotides match TRBD2. Trimming at V came to 0 bases and at J to 8 bases, leaving 11 bases not matched to a gene. The CDR3 extends over 16 amino acids. Germline V lookup: CDR1 SGHNT, CDR2 YYREEE (reference sequence). DNA of the CDR3: TGTGCCAGCAGCTTGGCCGGGGTCGCGGGAGTAGATGAGCAGTTCTTC. Translating gives CASSLAGVAGVDEQFF.

This rearrangement joins TRBV19 to TRBJ2-5, with D perhaps matching TRBD1 (5 bases). Germline CDR1 is LNHDA and CDR2 is SQIVND (reference sequence). V shed 1 base and J shed 2 bases, with 11 bases lying between them. The CDR3 runs to 15 residues. The CDR3 region has the DNA TGTGCCAGTAGTATAGGTAGGGGTGGGCAAGAGACCCAGTACTTC. Its protein product is CASSIGRGGQETQYF.

The CDR3 is CASSLSPIAGGLVYEQYF. The CDR3 coding sequence is TGCGCCAGCAGCCTCAGCCCCATAGCGGGAGGCCTGGTCTACGAGCAGTACTTC. The chain is built from TRBV4-3 and TRBJ2-7; 10 bases fit TRBD2. Per germline, CDR1 LGHNA and CDR2 YSLEER. The CDR3 spans 18 residues. The V segment lost 4 bases and the J segment 3 bases; nucleotides outside the gene matches: 15.

V and J are TRBV24-1 and TRBJ1-6, with TRBD1 matching 8 bases. The germline V gene encodes CDR1 KGHDR and CDR2 SFDVKD. Losses at the gene ends were 4 bases for V and 7 bases for J; bases not matched to a gene: 14. This CDR3 has 18 residues. DNA for the CDR3: TGTGCCACCAGTGAGGGGCCCCGGACAGGGCTAAAAAATTCACCCCTCCACTTT. The encoded protein is CATSEGPRTGLKNSPLHF.

The gene calls are TRBV12-3 or TRBV12-4 and TRBJ2-1; no definite D call. The CDR3 runs to 12 residues. V was trimmed by 5 bases and J by 5 bases, leaving 7 bases between them. The CDR3 sequence: CASSPLHNEQFF. DNA for the CDR3: TGTGCCAGCAGTCCCCTCCACAATGAGCAGTTCTTC.

The V call is TRBV7-9, the J call TRBJ2-5; 8 bases are shared with TRBD1. V lost 0 bases to trimming and J lost 10 bases; unmatched junction nucleotides: 16. CDR1 and CDR2 from the germline V gene are SEHNR and FQNEAQ (reference sequence). The CDR3 runs to 17 residues. In DNA, the CDR3 is TGTGCCAGCAGCTTAGCGGGGGAGCAGGGGGCCCGCCGAGGCCAGTACTTC. Residues: CASSLAGEQGARRGQYF.